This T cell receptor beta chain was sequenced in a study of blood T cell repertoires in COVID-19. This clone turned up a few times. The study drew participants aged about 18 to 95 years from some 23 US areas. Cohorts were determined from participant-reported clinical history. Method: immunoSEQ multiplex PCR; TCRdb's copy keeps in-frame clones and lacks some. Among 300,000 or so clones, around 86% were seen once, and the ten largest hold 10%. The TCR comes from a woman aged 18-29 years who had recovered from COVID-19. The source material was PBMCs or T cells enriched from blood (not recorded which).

The CDR3 region is CASSTDRATEAFF. The DNA of the CDR3 is TGTGCCAGTAGTACTGACAGGGCCACTGAAGCTTTCTTT. V gene TRBV19 combines with J gene TRBJ1-1, with 7 bases that match TRBD1. The germline CDR1 and CDR2 sequences are LNHDA and SQIVND (reference sequence). CDR3 length: 13 residues. V lost 4 bases to trimming and J lost 4 bases; unmatched junction nucleotides: 3.